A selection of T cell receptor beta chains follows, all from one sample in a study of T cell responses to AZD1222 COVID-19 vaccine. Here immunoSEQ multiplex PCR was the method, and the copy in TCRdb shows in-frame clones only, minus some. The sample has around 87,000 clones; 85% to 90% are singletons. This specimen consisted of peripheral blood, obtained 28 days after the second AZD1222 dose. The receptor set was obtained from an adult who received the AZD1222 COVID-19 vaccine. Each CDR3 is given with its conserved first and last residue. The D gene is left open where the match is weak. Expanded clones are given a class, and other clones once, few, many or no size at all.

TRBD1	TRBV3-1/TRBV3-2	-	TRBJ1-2	TGTGCCAGCAGCCAAGTCGACAGGGGATCTAACTATGGCTACACCTTC	CASSQVDRGSNYGYTF
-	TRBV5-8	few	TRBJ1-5	TGTGCCAGCAGCTCCGGGGGGTGGGGTCAGCCCCAGCATTTT	CASSSGGWGQPQHF
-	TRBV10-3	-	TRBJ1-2	TGTGCCATCAGTGAGAGGGGATTTGACTACACCTTC	CAISERGFDYTF
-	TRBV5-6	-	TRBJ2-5	TGTGCCAGCAGCATGAGAGAGACCCAGTACTTC	CASSMRETQYF
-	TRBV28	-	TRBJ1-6	TGTGCCAGCATTCAGGGAGGAGGGGATTCACCCCTCCACTTT	CASIQGGGDSPLHF
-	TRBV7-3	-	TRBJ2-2	TGTGCCAGCAGCTCAGGGTCTCACACCGGGGAGCTGTTTTTT	CASSSGSHTGELFF
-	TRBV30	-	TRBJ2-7	TGTGCCTGGAGTGTCCCCAGGGAAAGCCTCGAGCAGTACTTC	CAWSVPRESLEQYF
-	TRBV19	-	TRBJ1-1	TGTGCCAGTAGTCCGGCCTCGTCGAACACTGAAGCTTTCTTT	CASSPASSNTEAFF
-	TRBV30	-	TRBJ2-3	TGTGCCCGAGAGGGGGCAGATACGCAGTATTTT	CAREGADTQYF
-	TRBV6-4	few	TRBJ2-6	TGTGCCAGCAGTGACGAACCGAGCTCTGGGGCCAACGTCCTGACTTTC	CASSDEPSSGANVLTF
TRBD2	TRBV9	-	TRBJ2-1	TGTGCCAGCAGCGTCGGGACTAGTTTCAGTGTGAATGAGCAGTTCTTC	CASSVGTSFSVNEQFF
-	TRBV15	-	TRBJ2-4	TGTGCCACCAGCAGTCTTCTACGAGGTCAGGGAGCCAAAAACATTCAGTACTTC	CATSSLLRGQGAKNIQYF
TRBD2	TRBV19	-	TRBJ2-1	TGTGCCAGTAGTACCCCCCGTTTGAGCGGGAGGGCCGGTTCCTACAATGAGCAGTTCTTC	CASSTPRLSGRAGSYNEQFF
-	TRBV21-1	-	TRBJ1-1	TGTGCCAGCAGCAAAAAATGGGGGAGGACAGGGGAGGACACTGAAGCTTTCTTT	CASSKKWGRTGEDTEAFF
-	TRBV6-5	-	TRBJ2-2	TGTGCCAGCAGTCCACAGGGCCCGGATACCGGGGAGCTGTTTTTT	CASSPQGPDTGELFF
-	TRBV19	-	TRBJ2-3	TGTGCCAGTAGTATAGGTGCGCAGGGGCGGGATACGCAGTATTTT	CASSIGAQGRDTQYF
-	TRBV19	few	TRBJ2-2	TGTGCCAGTAGCCCTGGACCATTTAATCGGGAGCTGTTTTTT	CASSPGPFNRELFF
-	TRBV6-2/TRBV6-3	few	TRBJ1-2	TGTGCCAGCAGTTACTCCGAGGGCTACACCTTC	CASSYSEGYTF
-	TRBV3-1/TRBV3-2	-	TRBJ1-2	TGTGCCAGCAGCCAAGATCTGGGTGGGATATATGGCTACACCTTC	CASSQDLGGIYGYTF
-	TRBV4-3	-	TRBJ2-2	TGCGCCAGCAGCCGAGCTGGCGGGGAGCTGTTTTTT	CASSRAGGELFF
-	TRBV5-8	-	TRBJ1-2	TGTGCCAGCAGCTTGTCCGGGGTCTATGGCTACACCTTC	CASSLSGVYGYTF
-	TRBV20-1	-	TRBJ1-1	TGCAGTGCTAGTCCGGGGGACCAATTTGAAGCTTTCTTT	CSASPGDQFEAFF
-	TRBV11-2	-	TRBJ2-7	TGTGCCAGCGTTTGGAGTAGCGGCGTCGAGCAGTACTTC	CASVWSSGVEQYF
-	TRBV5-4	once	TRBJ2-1	TGTGCCAGCAGCTTCGGTCTAGCTACGATGTATGAGCAGTTCTTC	CASSFGLATMYEQFF
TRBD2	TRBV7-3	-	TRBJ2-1	TGTGCCAGCAGCTTCTTTGCGGGGGGAAACAATGAGCAGTTCTTC	CASSFFAGGNNEQFF
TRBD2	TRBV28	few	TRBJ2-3	TGTGCCAGCAGCTCGGGGGGGCGGGGAGATACGCAGTATTTT	CASSSGGRGDTQYF
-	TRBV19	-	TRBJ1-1	TGTGCCAGTAGTGCCCACACGGATCTGAACACTGAAGCTTTCTTT	CASSAHTDLNTEAFF
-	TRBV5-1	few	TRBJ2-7	TGCGCCAGCAGCTTGTCATCCAGACCTACCTACGAGCAGTACTTC	CASSLSSRPTYEQYF
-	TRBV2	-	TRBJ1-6	TGTGCCAGCAGGAAAGACCGTTCGTCACCCCTCCACTTT	CASRKDRSSPLHF
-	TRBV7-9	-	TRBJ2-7	TGTGCCAGCAGCTTAGAAGGTTTGGAATTCGGCCACCACTCCTACGAGCAGTACTTC	CASSLEGLEFGHHSYEQYF
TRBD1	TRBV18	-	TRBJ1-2	TGTGCCAGCTCTCCGGGACAGGACTATGGCTACACCTTC	CASSPGQDYGYTF
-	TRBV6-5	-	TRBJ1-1	TGTGCCAGCAGCTTCGTTTCAGGTGACTCCACTGAAGCTTTCTTT	CASSFVSGDSTEAFF
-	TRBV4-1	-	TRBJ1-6	TGCGCCAGCACCCAAGAGTGGCTGATTAATTCACCCCTCCACTTT	CASTQEWLINSPLHF
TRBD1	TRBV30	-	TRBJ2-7	TGTGCCTGGAGTCTGGACAGGTTAAACTCCTACGAGCAGTACTTC	CAWSLDRLNSYEQYF
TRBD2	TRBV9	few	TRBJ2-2	TGTGCCAGCAGCGTAGCCGGGACTAGCGCCGGGGAGCTGTTTTTT	CASSVAGTSAGELFF
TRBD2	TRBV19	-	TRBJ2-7	TGTGCCAGTAGTATAGGGACTAGCGGGAGATACGAGCAGTACTTC	CASSIGTSGRYEQYF
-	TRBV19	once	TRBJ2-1	TGTGCCAGTACCCCTGACTCCGAGGGCTACAATGAGCAGTTCTTC	CASTPDSEGYNEQFF
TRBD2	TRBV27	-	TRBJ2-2	TGTGCCAGCAGTTTACCCACGGGACTAGCATCGACCGGGGAGCTGTTTTTT	CASSLPTGLASTGELFF
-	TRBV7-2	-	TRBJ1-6	TGTGCCAGCAGCTTAGTTGGCTCCTATAATTCACCCCTCCACTTT	CASSLVGSYNSPLHF
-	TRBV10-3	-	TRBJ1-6	TGTGCCATCAGTGATGCGTCCTATAATTCACCCCTCCACTTT	CAISDASYNSPLHF
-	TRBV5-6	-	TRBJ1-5	TGTGCCAGCAGCTTAGCGACAGGCGGGCAGCCCCAGCATTTT	CASSLATGGQPQHF
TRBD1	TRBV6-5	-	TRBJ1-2	TGTGCCACCAGGACAGGGTGGTTCTATGGCTACACCTTC	CATRTGWFYGYTF
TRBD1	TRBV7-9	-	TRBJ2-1	TGTGCCAGCAGCCATGGGACAGGGGCTGATGAGCAGTTCTTC	CASSHGTGADEQFF
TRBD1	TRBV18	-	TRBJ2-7	TGTGCCAGCTCCCCGGGACAGGGAATGACCTACGAGCAGTACTTC	CASSPGQGMTYEQYF
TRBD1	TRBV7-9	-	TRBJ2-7	TGTGCCAGCAGCTGGACAGGGGGCTACGAGCAGTACTTC	CASSWTGGYEQYF
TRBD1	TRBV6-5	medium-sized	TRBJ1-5	TGTGCCAGCAGTTTAACAGGGGCCAATCAGCCCCAGCATTTT	CASSLTGANQPQHF
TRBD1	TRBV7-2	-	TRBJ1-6	TGTGCCAGCAGCTTATATCAGGGGGATAATTCACCCCTCCACTTT	CASSLYQGDNSPLHF
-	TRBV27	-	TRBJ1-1	TGTGCCAGCAGTTACAGGGATCCAGGCACTGAAGCTTTCTTT	CASSYRDPGTEAFF
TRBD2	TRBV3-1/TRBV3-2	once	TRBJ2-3	TGTGCCAGCAGCCAGTGGACTAGCGGAGGGGGAGATACGCAGTATTTT	CASSQWTSGGGDTQYF
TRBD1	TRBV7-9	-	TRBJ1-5	TGTGCCAGCAGCTTATTCGGGACAGGGAGGGAGGATCAGCCCCAGCATTTT	CASSLFGTGREDQPQHF
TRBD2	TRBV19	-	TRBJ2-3	TGTGCCAGTAGTCCCCGGACTAGCGGCCTGGTGGATACGCAGTATTTT	CASSPRTSGLVDTQYF
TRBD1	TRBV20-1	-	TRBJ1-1	TGCAGTGCAAGTGGGCCCACAGGGGATAGGACTGAAGCTTTCTTT	CSASGPTGDRTEAFF
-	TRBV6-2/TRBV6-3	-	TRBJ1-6	TGTGCCAGCAGTTACGAGACAGTGTTCAATTCACCCCTCCACTTT	CASSYETVFNSPLHF
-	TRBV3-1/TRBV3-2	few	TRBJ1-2	TGTGCCAGCAGCCAAGACGGACCCAGCTATGGCTACACCTTC	CASSQDGPSYGYTF
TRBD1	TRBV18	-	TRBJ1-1	TGTGCCAGCTCACCTGGGACAGACACTGAAGCTTTCTTT	CASSPGTDTEAFF
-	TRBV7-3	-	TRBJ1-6	TGTGCCAGCAGCTCCATGGGGGGGGAGACCCCCCTCCACTTT	CASSSMGGETPLHF
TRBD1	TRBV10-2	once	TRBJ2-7	TGCGCCAGCAGCGCCGACAGGGGGGCCTTCTACGAGCAGTACTTC	CASSADRGAFYEQYF